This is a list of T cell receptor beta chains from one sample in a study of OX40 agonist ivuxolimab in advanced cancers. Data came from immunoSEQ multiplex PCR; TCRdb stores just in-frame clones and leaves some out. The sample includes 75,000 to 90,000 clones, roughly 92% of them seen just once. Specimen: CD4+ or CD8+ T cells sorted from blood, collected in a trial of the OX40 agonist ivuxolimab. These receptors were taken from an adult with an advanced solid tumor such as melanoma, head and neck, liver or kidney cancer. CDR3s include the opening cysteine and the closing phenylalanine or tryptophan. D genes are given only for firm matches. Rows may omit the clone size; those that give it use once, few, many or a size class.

DNA: TGTGCCTGCAGTGGTGGTGGGGGAACTGAAGCTTTCTTT; CDR3: CACSGGGGTEAFF; V: TRBV30; J: TRBJ1-1; D: -; size: -
DNA: TGTGCCAGCAGTCCCCGGACCATGAACACTGAAGCTTTCTTT; CDR3: CASSPRTMNTEAFF; V: TRBV6-5; J: TRBJ1-1; D: -; size: -
DNA: TGTGCCATCAGTGAGTCGAAACAGGGGGACTACAATGAGCAGTTCTTC; CDR3: CAISESKQGDYNEQFF; V: TRBV10-3; J: TRBJ2-1; D: TRBD1; size: -
DNA: TGTGCCTGGGCCCGGTCAGGCGAGCAGTTCTTC; CDR3: CAWARSGEQFF; V: TRBV30; J: TRBJ2-1; D: -; size: -
DNA: TGTGCCAGCAGGGGGGCCGATACCTCCTACGAGCAGTACTTC; CDR3: CASRGADTSYEQYF; V: TRBV6-5; J: TRBJ2-7; D: -; size: -
DNA: TGTGCCAGCAGTACCCGGACTGATATGAACACTGAAGCTTTCTTT; CDR3: CASSTRTDMNTEAFF; V: TRBV6-5; J: TRBJ1-1; D: -; size: -
DNA: TGTGCCAGCAGAGAAATGAGTACCGCGACTACTAAGAACACTGAAGCTTTCTTT; CDR3: CASREMSTATTKNTEAFF; V: TRBV2; J: TRBJ1-1; D: -; size: -
DNA: TGCGCCAGCAGCTTGGATCCGGCTAACACCGGGGAGCTGTTTTTT; CDR3: CASSLDPANTGELFF; V: TRBV5-1; J: TRBJ2-2; D: -; size: -
DNA: TGTGCCAGCAGTCCGGGACTAGCGGGGGTAGTGTCCTACGAGCAGTACTTC; CDR3: CASSPGLAGVVSYEQYF; V: TRBV28; J: TRBJ2-7; D: TRBD2; size: -
DNA: TGTGCCAGCAGTTTAACACAGGGGCCCCTCGAGCAGTACTTC; CDR3: CASSLTQGPLEQYF; V: TRBV6-5; J: TRBJ2-7; D: TRBD1; size: -
DNA: TGTGCCAGTAGTTTTAACTATGGCTACACCTTC; CDR3: CASSFNYGYTF; V: TRBV19; J: TRBJ1-2; D: -; size: few
DNA: TGTGCCATCAGTGGGACTAGCGGGGGAAGAGATGAGCAGTTCTTC; CDR3: CAISGTSGGRDEQFF; V: TRBV10-3; J: TRBJ2-1; D: TRBD2; size: -
DNA: TGCGCCAGCAGCGAAGGACAGGTTGCGGAGCAGTACTTC; CDR3: CASSEGQVAEQYF; V: TRBV5-1; J: TRBJ2-7; D: TRBD1; size: -
DNA: TGTGCCAGCAGTTACTCGAGGGCCTCCTCTGGAAACACCATATATTTT; CDR3: CASSYSRASSGNTIYF; V: TRBV6-5; J: TRBJ1-3; D: -; size: -
DNA: TGTGCCAGCAGTGAAGCGGGAGGGAGCAATCAGCCCCAGCATTTT; CDR3: CASSEAGGSNQPQHF; V: TRBV6-1; J: TRBJ1-5; D: -; size: -
DNA: TGTGCCAGCAGGTCCAGGGGGGAGCAGTACTTC; CDR3: CASRSRGEQYF; V: TRBV6-6; J: TRBJ2-7; D: TRBD1; size: -
DNA: TGTGCCAGCAGCTTTGGGGGCTTATCGGAAGGCTACACCTTC; CDR3: CASSFGGLSEGYTF; V: TRBV5-6; J: TRBJ1-2; D: -; size: -
DNA: TGCAGCGTTCTTGGCATCGGTGAGTCTGGCTACACCTTC; CDR3: CSVLGIGESGYTF; V: TRBV29-1; J: TRBJ1-2; D: -; size: -
DNA: TGTGCCAGCAGTGACCCGCCAACAGATTATGGCTACACCTTC; CDR3: CASSDPPTDYGYTF; V: TRBV6-4; J: TRBJ1-2; D: -; size: -
DNA: TGTGCCAGCAGTTTACTCCAGCGGGGGGGCGTAGATACGCAGTATTTT; CDR3: CASSLLQRGGVDTQYF; V: TRBV28; J: TRBJ2-3; D: TRBD2; size: -
DNA: TGTGCCAGCAGCAAAAGACAGGGGGCCATTCCTGAAGCTTTCTTT; CDR3: CASSKRQGAIPEAFF; V: TRBV11-1; J: TRBJ1-1; D: TRBD1; size: -
DNA: TGCAGCGTTGACAGCGGCCCCATCCGTGGCACAGATACGCAGTATTTT; CDR3: CSVDSGPIRGTDTQYF; V: TRBV29-1; J: TRBJ2-3; D: -; size: -
DNA: TGCGCCAGCAGCTTGGGAAAGAACACCGGGGAGCTGTTTTTT; CDR3: CASSLGKNTGELFF; V: TRBV5-1; J: TRBJ2-2; D: -; size: -
DNA: TGTGCCAGCAGCAGCCCCGGGACGGATTATGATGGCTACACCTTC; CDR3: CASSSPGTDYDGYTF; V: TRBV28; J: TRBJ1-2; D: -; size: -
DNA: TGTGCCAGCAGCTTGGGCAGTGGATCACCCCTCCACTTT; CDR3: CASSLGSGSPLHF; V: TRBV5-5; J: TRBJ1-6; D: -; size: -
DNA: TGTGCCAGCAGCCAGGACAGGGATCAGCCCCAGCATTTT; CDR3: CASSQDRDQPQHF; V: TRBV11-2; J: TRBJ1-5; D: TRBD1; size: -
DNA: TGCGCCAGCAGCGAAATACAGGGGGCAAGTGGCTACACCTTC; CDR3: CASSEIQGASGYTF; V: TRBV5-1; J: TRBJ1-2; D: TRBD1; size: -
DNA: TGTGCCAGCAGCCCCAAAACTAGCGGCAATGCACCCTACGAGCAGTACTTC; CDR3: CASSPKTSGNAPYEQYF; V: TRBV11-3; J: TRBJ2-7; D: TRBD2; size: -
DNA: TGCGCCAGCAGTCAATCGTGCGGAAATCAGCCCCAGCATTTT; CDR3: CASSQSCGNQPQHF; V: TRBV23-1; J: TRBJ1-5; D: -; size: -
DNA: TGTGCCAGCGGTAGGGGACGCATTTACGAGCAGTACTTC; CDR3: CASGRGRIYEQYF; V: TRBV27; J: TRBJ2-7; D: -; size: -
DNA: TGTGCCAGCTCACCACCGAGAGGGTTGGATACGCAGTATTTT; CDR3: CASSPPRGLDTQYF; V: TRBV18; J: TRBJ2-3; D: -; size: -
DNA: TGTGCCAGCTCACCAATAGCGCCCGAGCAGTACTTC; CDR3: CASSPIAPEQYF; V: TRBV18; J: TRBJ2-7; D: -; size: -
DNA: TGTGCCAGCAGCCAGGACCCCGGGACAGGGCGTAATGAGCAGTACTTC; CDR3: CASSQDPGTGRNEQYF; V: TRBV14; J: TRBJ2-7; D: TRBD1; size: -
DNA: TGTGCCTGGAACAACCCGGGACAGGGGGCGAACGAGCAGTTCTTC; CDR3: CAWNNPGQGANEQFF; V: TRBV30; J: TRBJ2-1; D: TRBD1; size: -
DNA: TGTGCCAGCAGCTTAGGGTCTTTCCTCCGAGACAATGAGCAGTTCTTC; CDR3: CASSLGSFLRDNEQFF; V: TRBV7-9; J: TRBJ2-1; D: -; size: -
DNA: TGTGCCTTACACAGGGACTCCTACGAGCAGTACTTC; CDR3: CALHRDSYEQYF; V: TRBV30; J: TRBJ2-7; D: -; size: once
DNA: TGTGCCAGCAGTTTAGGGGAGACCCAGTACTTC; CDR3: CASSLGETQYF; V: TRBV27; J: TRBJ2-5; D: -; size: -
DNA: TGTGCCAGCAACTCACAGGGTTGGGAAAAACTGTTTTTT; CDR3: CASNSQGWEKLFF; V: TRBV6-1; J: TRBJ1-4; D: -; size: -
DNA: TGTGCCACCAGCCGCCCCACCACAGATACGCAGTATTTT; CDR3: CATSRPTTDTQYF; V: TRBV15; J: TRBJ2-3; D: -; size: -
DNA: TGTGCCATCAGCCCCTCAGGCTCCGGCTACACCTTC; CDR3: CAISPSGSGYTF; V: TRBV10-3; J: TRBJ1-2; D: -; size: -
DNA: TGTGCCAGCTCACCAAATACAGGGGGCAGGACCGGGGACACTGAAGCTTTCTTT; CDR3: CASSPNTGGRTGDTEAFF; V: TRBV18; J: TRBJ1-1; D: TRBD1; size: -
DNA: TGCGCCAGCTCTACAGGGGACGGGGAGCTGTTTTTT; CDR3: CASSTGDGELFF; V: TRBV10-1; J: TRBJ2-2; D: TRBD1; size: -
DNA: TGTGCCAGCAGTTACTCGGGGGGGAAGCTCGGCGCTACGCAGTATTTT; CDR3: CASSYSGGKLGATQYF; V: TRBV6-5; J: TRBJ2-3; D: TRBD2; size: -
DNA: TGTGCCAGCAGCCGCTCAGGCGGGCTAGCGGCGAACACCGGGGAGCTGTTTTTT; CDR3: CASSRSGGLAANTGELFF; V: TRBV9; J: TRBJ2-2; D: TRBD2; size: -
DNA: TGTGCCAGCAGCATTAAACCAGGACAGCTCTATGGCTACACCTTC; CDR3: CASSIKPGQLYGYTF; V: TRBV5-5; J: TRBJ1-2; D: -; size: once
DNA: TGTGCCAGCAGCCAAGATTCCGGGGAGAACTATGGCTACACCTTC; CDR3: CASSQDSGENYGYTF; V: TRBV14; J: TRBJ1-2; D: -; size: once
DNA: TGTGCCAGCAGCGTACTGCAAAACATGAACACTGAAGCTTTCTTT; CDR3: CASSVLQNMNTEAFF; V: TRBV9; J: TRBJ1-1; D: -; size: -
DNA: TGTGCCAGCAGCCCAACAGGGTTGGAATACAATGAGCAGTTCTTC; CDR3: CASSPTGLEYNEQFF; V: TRBV7-9; J: TRBJ2-1; D: -; size: -
DNA: TGCGCCAGCAGCCCTCCTAGCGGGGGGGCCTCAGAGACCCAGTACTTC; CDR3: CASSPPSGGASETQYF; V: TRBV5-1; J: TRBJ2-5; D: TRBD2; size: -
DNA: TGTGCCAGCAGTTACGCCAGGGAGGTCGGTGGCTACACCTTC; CDR3: CASSYAREVGGYTF; V: TRBV6-5; J: TRBJ1-2; D: -; size: -
DNA: TGTGCCAGCAGCTTAGGGATCTTTGCCAATGAGCAGTTCTTC; CDR3: CASSLGIFANEQFF; V: TRBV11-1; J: TRBJ2-1; D: -; size: -
DNA: TGTGCCAGCAAATACGACAGGGGGCCCCATCAGCCCCAGCATTTT; CDR3: CASKYDRGPHQPQHF; V: TRBV6-6; J: TRBJ1-5; D: TRBD1; size: -
DNA: TGTGCCAGCAGCCAAGATATACAGTTACCTAACTATGGCTACACCTTC; CDR3: CASSQDIQLPNYGYTF; V: TRBV4-2; J: TRBJ1-2; D: -; size: -
DNA: TGTGCCAGCAGCTTAGGACGGGCCTTCACAGATACGCAGTATTTT; CDR3: CASSLGRAFTDTQYF; V: TRBV11-3; J: TRBJ2-3; D: -; size: -
DNA: TGTGCCAGTAGTATTTGGGACCCGGAGGGTGTAAAACTGTTTTTT; CDR3: CASSIWDPEGVKLFF; V: TRBV19; J: TRBJ1-4; D: -; size: -